This T cell receptor (beta chain) was sequenced for a study of monozygotic twins with inflammatory bowel disease (dated by TCRdb to between 2018 and 2021). At the level of the whole study: In total, approximately 30 monozygotic twin pairs made up the full study: 19 Danish pairs, all IBD-discordant, plus nine German pairs, of which four were IBD-concordant and five were IBD-discordant. Disease-associated traits were sought mainly through comparisons between IBD patients and their genetically identical healthy co-twins within discordant pairs. Each individual had, on average, about 151 000 unique TCRalpha sequences and 181 000 unique TCRbeta sequences available for analysis.

Turning to this clonotype: This clone's antigen is unknown.

Library preparation used 5' RACE. For each TCR library, approximately 4,000 ng of total RNA was used. cDNA was synthesized with SMARTScribe reverse transcriptase in eight separate reactions per sample. During cDNA synthesis, template switching introduced unique molecular identifiers that contained a 6-nucleotide sample barcode. Amplification of TCRalpha and TCRbeta cDNA involved two nested PCRs of approximately 17 and 9 cycles, and each PCR was followed by bead purification. Before amplification, cDNA was treated with uracil DNA-glycosylase and purified using the QIAquick PCR purification kit. The second PCR added Illumina TruSeq-compatible adapters along with sample-specific barcodes. Library quality and concentration were assessed using TapeStation and Qubit, and roughly 5.5 ng of each library was pooled. The pooled libraries were sequenced with 2 x 100 bp reads and custom sequencing primers on an Illumina HiSeq2500 single-index Rapid Run. In the original analysis: UMI-based consensus assembly with MiGEC version 1.2.6 was used to correct PCR and sequencing errors. V(D)J alignment, clonotype assembly and CDR3 extraction were performed with MiXCR version 2.1.1. Gene usage, clonotype sharing and MAIT/NKT TCR abundance were normalised by analysing the top 1000, 10 000 and 20 000 clonotypes per sample. After downsampling to 27 000 UMIs, diversity was calculated as the inverse Simpson index using the vegan R package. Statistical testing used paired Mann-Whitney U tests on the discordant twin pairs and applied Benjamini-Hochberg correction for multiple testing. The reads were reprocessed in TCRdb, with one entry per CDR3 protein sequence and no accompanying DNA. None of the V and J calls come from the authors' own analysis; TCRdb made them. The sample's table lists a count of approximately 330,000 distinct CDR3 sequences. The ten largest make up approximately 2% of the sample.

A roughly 2.7 ml peripheral blood sample was drawn into PAXgene tubes per donor and stored at -80°C. Without any T cell sorting, total RNA was extracted from whole blood using the PAXgene blood miRNA kit on an automated QIAcube. Deep TCRalpha and TCRbeta repertoire profiling with unique molecular barcoding was performed on peripheral blood of monozygotic twin pairs concordant or discordant for inflammatory bowel disease. Smoking habits were recorded for all twin pairs, and individuals were classified as current, former or never smokers. What the work shows at the level of the full study, not this receptor alone: Concordant and discordant twins showed no difference in repertoire similarity, possibly because of limited statistical power. Background noise and inter-individual variability may have been introduced into the repertoires by the differing immunosuppressive treatments among patients. Compared with healthy twins, IBD patients shared fewer clonotypes with other individuals, and the difference was most pronounced in patients with signs of disease activity. No single strong signal or clonotype linked to IBD turned up in the results, so the idea that one exists was not supported. A decrease in TCRbeta repertoire diversity, as measured by inverse Simpson index, was observed in IBD patients compared with their healthy co-twins. Distinction between different T cell subtypes could not be achieved in the analysis.

Counted from cysteine to phenylalanine, this CDR3 has 15 amino acids. DNA is not recorded here. As encoded in the germline V gene, CDR1 is MNHEY while CDR2 is SVGAGI. This clonotype originated in a human donor with ulcerative colitis or Crohn's disease, or a healthy co-twin of an affected twin (not recorded which). The sequencing sample was made of blood. In this chain, TRBV6-5 is recombined with TRBJ2-7; TCRdb proposes TRBD1, but this gene call is untestable without DNA. The encoded CDR3 is CASSYPGQGVYEQYF.